This entry is about one T cell receptor beta chain. The antigen it recognizes is unknown. No much larger clone exists at a distance of one base, and base qualities are not known. The data were obtained in a study of T cell changes during pregnancy in multiple sclerosis (dated by TCRdb to the late 2010s). General notes on the study: Changes in the T cell repertoire over the course of pregnancy were examined in this study in women with multiple sclerosis.

The library was produced with the immunoSEQ multiplex PCR assay. The source is immuneACCESS, and TCRdb retained only in-frame sequences with V and J called. Part of the clones is not carried over; for the studies checked, unresolved V genes explain less than half of this, and the remainder is unexplained. This sample gives about 29,000 clones in total; over 80% of them show up just once. 6.2% of the sample is in the top ten clones. Here V drops 3 bases and J drops 0 bases, and the junction holds 3 bases not matched to any gene. In the germline V gene, CDR1 corresponds to LGHNA and CDR2 to YSLEER. Inclusive of the bounding cysteine and phenylalanine, the CDR3 is 15 residues long. Just CDR3 DNA is preserved here, 45 bases in frame from base 1.

Sample: CD8+ T cells from peripheral blood mononuclear cells, taken before pregnancy. The sequence was collected from a female donor with multiple sclerosis, enrolled in a pregnancy study. Recombination linked TRBV4-3 to TRBJ1-1, and 8 bases in between align with TRBD1. The encoded CDR3 is CASSQDRALNTEAFF. The sequenced DNA: TGCGCCAGCAGCCAGGACAGGGCACTGAACACTGAAGCTTTCTTT.